Listed here are 8 T cell receptor beta chains from one sample, sequenced in a study of beta chain features in type 1 diabetes. The investigators reverse transcribed all of the isolated RNA, so they sequenced expressed TCRB transcripts. The data were produced by immunoSEQ multiplex PCR, yet TCRdb's version contains in-frame clones alone and is incomplete. The table has about 350,000 clones, around a fifth seen once. What was sequenced was naive CD4+ T cells from blood. All receptors come from a woman under 30 in good health.

This clone showed up just a few times. The chain carries TRBV6-1 and TRBJ1-2; tentative D call: TRBD1 (5 bases). The germline V gene has CDR1 MNHNS and CDR2 SASEGT. Trimming cost V 6 bases and J 6 bases, with 14 bases left between them. The CDR3 covers 13 residues. CDR3 sequence (DNA): TGTGCCAGCAGCCCTGCGGAGGGGAATGGCTACACCTTC. Protein sequence: CASSPAEGNGYTF.

This clone has just a few counts. The chain combines TRBV12-5 with TRBJ1-2; 8 bases line up with TRBD1. J gave up 4 bases and V 5 bases, and 12 bases lay outside the gene matches. The CDR3 spans 16 residues. The V gene's germline CDR1 is LGHNT and CDR2 FRNRAP. The CDR3 DNA is TGTGCTAGTGGTCTGAAGAAGGACAGGGCTGGCTATGGCTACACCTTC. Its protein is CASGLKKDRAGYGYTF.

The genes are TRBV30 and TRBJ2-1, with TRBD1 identical over 7 bases. The CDR3 loop spans 13 amino acids. V dropped 4 bases and J dropped 1; count of bases not matched to a gene: 1. Germline V gene lookup returns CDR1 GTSNPN and CDR2 SVGIG (reference sequence). The CDR3 region has the DNA TGTGCCTGGACAGGGGGATCCTACAATGAGCAGTTCTTC. Translation gives CAWTGGSYNEQFF. The whole variable domain, remainder taken from reference TRBV30 and TRBJ2-1, is SQTIHQWPATLVQPVGSPLSLECTVEGTSNPNLYWYRQAAGRGLQLLFYSVGIGQISSEVPQNLSASRPQDRQFILSSKKLLLSDSGFYLCAWTGGSYNEQFFGPGTRLTVL.

This chain links TRBV11-2 with TRBJ1-2, with 8 nucleotides matching TRBD1. The CDR3 extends over 13 amino acids. Trimming cost V 1 base and J 6 bases; bases outside gene matches: 1. Germline values: CDR1 SGHAT, CDR2 FQNNGV. Here the CDR3 DNA reads TGTGCCAGCAGCTTAGCAGGGGGCAATGGCTACACCTTC. Its translation is CASSLAGGNGYTF. Filled out from reference TRBV11-2 and TRBJ1-2, the complete variable domain reads EAGVAQSPRYKIIEKRQSVAFWCNPISGHATLYWYQQILGQGPKLLIQFQNNGVVDDSQLPKDRFSAERLKGVDSTLKIQPAKLEDSAVYLCASSLAGGNGYTFGSGTRLTVV.

This clone has just one count. The chain couples TRBV2 to TRBJ2-4; 8 nucleotides match TRBD2. Trimming at V came to 7 bases and at J to 0 bases, leaving 11 bases not matched to a gene. This CDR3 is built from 17 residues. Germline V gene data show CDR1 as SNHLY and CDR2 as FYNNEI. The CDR3 DNA is TGTGCCAGCACTGGACTAGCCCGAAACCAAGCCAAAAACATTCAGTACTTC. It specifies CASTGLARNQAKNIQYF. Filled out from reference TRBV2 and TRBJ2-4, the complete variable domain reads EPEVTQTPSHQVTQMGQEVILRCVPISNHLYFYWYRQILGQKVEFLVSFYNNEISEKSEIFDDQFSVERPDGSNFTLKIRSTKLEDSAMYFCASTGLARNQAKNIQYFGAGTRLSVL.

The V gene is TRBV21-1, the J gene TRBJ2-7; no check of the table's D call, TRBD1, against the DNA was made. TRBV21-1 is a documented pseudogene. The CDR3 loop spans 16 amino acids. The CDR3 DNA follows: TGTGCCAGCAGCCCACCCAGGGACAGGAGGTCGGGGGAGCAGTACTTC. Residues: CASSPPRDRRSGEQYF.

The chain joins TRBV14 to TRBJ2-3; 9 bases are shared with TRBD2. Germline V lookup: CDR1 SGHDN, CDR2 FVKESK. The CDR3 is 17 amino acids. Trimming took 3 bases from V and 4 from J; bases not matched to a gene: 11. CDR3 sequence (DNA): TGTGCCAGCAGCCAGCGACTCTCTAGCGGGACGGCAGATACGCAGTATTTT. This translates into CASSQRLSSGTADTQYF.

The table lists this clone with a few counts. This chain connects TRBV29-1 to TRBJ1-5; TRBD1 matches at 7 bases. Losses at the gene ends were 4 bases for V and 4 bases for J; bases not matched to a gene: 4. Germline CDR1 reads SQVTM; CDR2 reads ANQGSEA. The length of the CDR3 is 13 residues. Written as DNA, the CDR3 is TGCAGCGTTGGGACAGGTTGGAATCAGCCCCAGCATTTT. Encoded protein: CSVGTGWNQPQHF.